This T cell receptor (beta chain) was identified in a study of early T cells in non-severe SARS-CoV-2 infection. Study-wide background: Sequencing of bulk RNA from unsorted whole blood was done, without chain pairing.

CDR1 is SGHNT, CDR2 YENEEA, per germline. The CDR3 consists of 13 residues. V lost 5 bases and J 3 bases, leaving 9 bases between the germline ends. Whole-study findings and limits: Lookups in VDJdb leaned toward anti-spike CD8 responses and missed private and CD4 specificities.

This clonotype occurred a few times. Its target is unknown. cDNA molecules, individually, were tagged with unique molecular identifiers. TCRdb used MiXCR to reprocess the 5' RACE reads, holding one entry per CDR3 protein. In the table there are more than 90,000 distinct CDR3 sequences, 11% of which are singletons. The clonotype comes from an adult who was a healthcare worker with PCR-confirmed SARS-CoV-2 infection or an uninfected control (not recorded which). Sequenced: whole blood. This chain uses TRBV11-3 with TRBJ2-3, with no clear D. The CDR3 sequence: CASSGQGTDTQYF. The DNA of the CDR3 is TGTGCCAGCAGCGGCCAAGGGACAGATACGCAGTATTTT.